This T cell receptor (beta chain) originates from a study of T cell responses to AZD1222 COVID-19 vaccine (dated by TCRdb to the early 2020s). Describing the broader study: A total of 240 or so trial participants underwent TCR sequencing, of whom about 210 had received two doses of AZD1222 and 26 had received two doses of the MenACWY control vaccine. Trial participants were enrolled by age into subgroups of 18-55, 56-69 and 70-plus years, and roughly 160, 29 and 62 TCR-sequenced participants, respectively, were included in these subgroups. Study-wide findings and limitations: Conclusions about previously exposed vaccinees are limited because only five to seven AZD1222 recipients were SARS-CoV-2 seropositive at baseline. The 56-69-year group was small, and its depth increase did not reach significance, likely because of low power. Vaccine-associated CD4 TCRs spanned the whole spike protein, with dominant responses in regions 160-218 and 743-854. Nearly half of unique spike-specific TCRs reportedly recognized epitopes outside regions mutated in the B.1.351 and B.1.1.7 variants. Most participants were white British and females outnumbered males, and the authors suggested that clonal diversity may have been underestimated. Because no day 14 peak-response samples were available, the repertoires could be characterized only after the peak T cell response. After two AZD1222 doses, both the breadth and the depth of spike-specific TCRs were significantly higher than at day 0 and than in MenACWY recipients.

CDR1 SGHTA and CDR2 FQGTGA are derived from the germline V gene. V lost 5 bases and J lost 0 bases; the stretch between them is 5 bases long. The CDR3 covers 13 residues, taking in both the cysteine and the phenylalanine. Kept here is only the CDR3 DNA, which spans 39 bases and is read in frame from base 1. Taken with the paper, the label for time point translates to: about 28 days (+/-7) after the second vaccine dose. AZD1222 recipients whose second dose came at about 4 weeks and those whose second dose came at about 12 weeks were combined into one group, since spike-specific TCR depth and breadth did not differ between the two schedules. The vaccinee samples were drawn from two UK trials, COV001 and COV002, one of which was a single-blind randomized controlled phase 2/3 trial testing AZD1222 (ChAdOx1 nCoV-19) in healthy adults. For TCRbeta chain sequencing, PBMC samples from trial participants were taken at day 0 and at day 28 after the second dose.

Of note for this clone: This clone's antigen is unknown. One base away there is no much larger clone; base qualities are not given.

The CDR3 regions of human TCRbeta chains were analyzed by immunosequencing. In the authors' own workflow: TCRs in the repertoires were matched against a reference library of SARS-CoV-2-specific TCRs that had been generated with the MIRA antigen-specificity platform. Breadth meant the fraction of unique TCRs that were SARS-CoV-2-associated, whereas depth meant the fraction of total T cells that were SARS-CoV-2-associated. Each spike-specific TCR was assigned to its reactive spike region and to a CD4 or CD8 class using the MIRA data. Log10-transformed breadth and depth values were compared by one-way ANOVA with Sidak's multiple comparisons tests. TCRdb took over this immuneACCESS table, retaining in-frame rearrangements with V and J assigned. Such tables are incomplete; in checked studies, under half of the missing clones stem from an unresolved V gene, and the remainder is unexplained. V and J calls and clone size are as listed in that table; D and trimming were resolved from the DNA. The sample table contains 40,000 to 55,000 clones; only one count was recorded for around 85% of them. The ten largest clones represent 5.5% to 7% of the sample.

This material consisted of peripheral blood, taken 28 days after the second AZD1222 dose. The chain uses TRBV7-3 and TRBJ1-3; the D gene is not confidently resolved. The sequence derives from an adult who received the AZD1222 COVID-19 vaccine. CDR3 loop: CASSPSSGNTIYF. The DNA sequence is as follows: TGTGCCAGCAGCCCGAGCTCTGGAAACACCATATATTTT.